This TCR beta chain appears in the sequencing data of a study of T cell responses to AZD1222 COVID-19 vaccine. This CDR3 comprises 14 residues. Germline loops: CDR1 SGHRS, CDR2 YFSETQ. V lost 3 bases to trimming and J lost 3 bases; unmatched junction nucleotides: 5. Assay used: immunoSEQ multiplex PCR; TCRdb lists only in-frame clones, some missing. The table has 150,000 to 160,000 clones, 90% seen once. The receptor's source is an adult in good health. This sample comprised peripheral blood, obtained on day 0 of AZD1222 vaccination. The genes are TRBV5-1 and TRBJ2-7, with 8 nucleotides matching TRBD1. CDR3 bases: TGCGCCAGCAGCTCGGACAGGGCTTACTACGAGCAGTACTTC. It codes for CASSSDRAYYEQYF.